This record covers a single T cell receptor (beta chain). No cognate antigen has been identified for it. One base away there is no much larger clone; base qualities are not given. From a lookup of the germline V gene, CDR1 and CDR2 are KGHSH and LQKENI. The CDR3 measures 14 amino acids from cysteine to phenylalanine. Only the CDR3 DNA is retained, 42 bases long and in frame from the first base. Trimmed from V: 3 bases; trimmed from J: 3 bases; junction bases lacking a gene match: 2. The entry originates in a study of cytotoxic CD8 clonotypes in ibrutinib-treated CLL (dated by TCRdb to the early 2020s). Concerning the study at large: The cohort had 11 relapsed/refractory and around 14 treatment-naive patients; under 18 were IGHV unmutated. Partial responses were observed in roughly 24 patients and complete responses in 2; after a median follow-up of 68 months, remission was maintained in approximately 15 patients and progression was observed in approximately 12. Samples at response were collected after a median of around twelve months of treatment, with a range of about 6 to 36 months. An average of 255,043 productive templates and 80,000 to 100,000 productive rearrangements was obtained per sample. Of the roughly 86 people in the trial, roughly 27 had longitudinal samples available. Cryopreserved peripheral blood mononuclear cells were collected before treatment, at response, and at either disease progression or sustained remission. Patients were still on ibrutinib when every remission and progressive disease sample was collected.

Summary of the overall study and its limitations: Baseline clonality was found to be higher than that of age-matched healthy donors and was strongly correlated with circulating CD8+ T-cell counts. Sampling times were not matched between patients in sustained remission and patients whose disease was progressing, and lymph node repertoires were not examined. An increase in clonality was observed at ibrutinib response, with clonality remaining stable during sustained remission and falling back toward baseline at progression. Public clonotypes were rare and either shrank or stayed stable during treatment, and the rise in clonality at ibrutinib response reflected expansion of private clonotypes.

The goal of deep resolution MiSeq sequencing was a depth between 1 in 1 million and 1 in 200,000 T cells, and coverage averaged 10x per clonotype. The immunoSEQ hsTCRB Kit was used to generate the TCR beta libraries. Per the authors' processing: Data were analyzed with ImmunoSEQ Data Assistant and ImmunoSEQ Analyzer, with V, D and J genes assigned per IMGT definitions. Clonality was computed as one minus normalized Shannon entropy of productive rearrangement frequencies, ranging from 0 to 1. Only overrepresented clonotypes making up at least 0.05% of the repertoire of each patient were included in the public clonotype analysis. Approximately 14 age-matched healthy donor repertoires from immuneACCESS were used as controls for clonality. The clones in this table, taken by TCRdb from immuneACCESS, are in-frame only. Not every clone is retained; where verified, under half of the shortfall comes from an unresolved V gene, and the cause of the rest is unknown. The V and J calls and clone size are taken from that table; D and trimming were inferred from the DNA. The sample table contains hundreds of thousands of clones; only one count was recorded for 70% to 75% of them. In total, the top ten clones hold 5.5% to 7% of the sample.

The time point label, read with the paper, signifies: 12 months on ibrutinib. For TCR beta library preparation, about 2.1 micrograms of genomic DNA were extracted from the cryopreserved PBMCs. Longitudinal blood samples from CLL patients on ibrutinib monotherapy underwent high-throughput TCR beta sequencing. Patients were enrolled in a phase 2 open-label single-center ibrutinib monotherapy trial. The source is a human donor with chronic lymphocytic leukemia. Material: PBMCs, obtained after 12 months of ibrutinib treatment. The rearrangement joined TRBV18 to TRBJ2-7; the junction holds 10 bases that match TRBD1. The CDR3 amino acid sequence is: CASSPGTGVYEQYF. The bases are TGTGCCAGCTCACCGGGGACAGGGGTCTACGAGCAGTACTTC.